The 29 T cell receptor beta chains listed next were all sequenced from one sample in a study of shared clonotypes between healthy human individuals. Here immunoSEQ multiplex PCR was the method, and the copy in TCRdb shows in-frame clones only, minus some. The table includes approximately 2.4 million clones, more than 90% detected once. Sequenced sample: naive CD4+ T cells sorted from blood. The subset is: CD45RA+ positively selected. All receptors derive from a man aged 18 to 29 in good health.

This clone was counted once. The V gene is TRBV6-6, the J gene TRBJ2-7; 9 bases align to TRBD2. Germline CDR1 MNHNY, CDR2 SVGAGI (reference sequence). V dropped 3 bases and J dropped 4; count of bases not matched to a gene: 10. The length of the CDR3 is 16 residues. This CDR3 reads CASSYSFSGSIYEQYF. The CDR3, as DNA: TGTGCCAGCAGTTATTCCTTTAGCGGGAGTATTTACGAGCAGTACTTC.

The chain is built from TRBV30 and TRBJ2-1; D unclear. Deletions cut 2 bases from V and 5 bases from J, with 10 bases between. The CDR3 runs to 13 residues. The germline V gene encodes CDR1 GTSNPN and CDR2 SVGIG (reference sequence). This CDR3 reads CAWSPLYNNEQFF. CDR3 DNA: TGTGCCTGGAGTCCCCTCTACAACAATGAGCAGTTCTTC.

The chain joins TRBV6-1 to TRBJ2-7; the D is unclear. Germline assignment: CDR1 MNHNS and CDR2 SASEGT. CDR3 size: 14 residues. V was trimmed by 7 bases and J by 1 base, leaving 14 bases between them. CDR3 residues: CASKRTDSSYEQYF. DNA of the CDR3: TGTGCCAGCAAGAGGACGGATTCTTCCTACGAGCAGTACTTC.

This clone appeared a single time. The V gene is TRBV29-1, the J gene TRBJ2-3, with D maybe TRBD2 (5 bases). Germline V gene sequence: CDR1 SQVTM, CDR2 ANQGSEA. Trimming took off 7 bases at V and 0 bases at J, with 17 bases between the two ends. The CDR3 consists of 15 residues. The CDR3 spells CSAAGSRTSTDTQYF. The DNA of the CDR3 is TGCAGCGCGGCTGGGAGCCGGACTAGCACAGATACGCAGTATTTT.

The table lists this clone with a few counts. The V gene is TRBV9, the J gene TRBJ2-6, with D possibly being TRBD1 (6 bases). The V end lost 0 bases, the J end lost 3 bases, and 10 bases lay between the germline ends. The CDR3 consists of 16 residues. Germline V gives CDR1 SGDLS, CDR2 YYNGEE. CDR3 DNA: TGTGCCAGCAGCGTAGCCGGGACAAGTGGGGCCAACGTCCTGACTTTC. This codes for CASSVAGTSGANVLTF.

To note about this clone: The sample holds other DNA sequences that translate to the same CDR3. The rearrangement joins TRBV18 to TRBJ2-7; 7 nucleotides agree with TRBD1. The V segment lost 1 base and the J segment 3 bases; nucleotides outside the gene matches: 3. Germline values: CDR1 KGHSH, CDR2 LQKENI. CDR3 length: 14 residues. The CDR3 here is CASSPLSGGYEQYF. The CDR3 DNA is TGTGCCAGCTCACCACTGTCAGGGGGCTACGAGCAGTACTTC.

This CDR3 is CASSSPDPENTGELFF. CDR3 nucleotides: TGTGCCAGCAGCTCTCCAGACCCGGAGAACACCGGGGAGCTGTTTTTT. The V gene is TRBV7-9, the J gene TRBJ2-2; D is uncertain. Trimming stripped 4 bases from V and 1 base from J, with 13 bases between. This CDR3 has 16 amino acids. Germline V gives CDR1 SEHNR, CDR2 FQNEAQ (reference sequence).

This clone was observed once. V and J are TRBV6-1 and TRBJ1-2; D is ambiguous. V was cut by 6 bases and J by 0 bases, with 11 bases left in between. Germline assignment: CDR1 MNHNS and CDR2 SASEGT. CDR3 length equals 14 residues. The CDR3 DNA follows: TGTGCCAGCAGCCGACAAGTAGCTAACTATGGCTACACCTTC. Translation gives CASSRQVANYGYTF.

The V gene is TRBV5-1, the J gene TRBJ2-1; tentatively, D is TRBD2 (5 bases). V was clipped by 0 bases and J by 2 bases, with 12 bases between them. Germline loops: CDR1 SGHRS, CDR2 YFSETQ. The CDR3 sequence is 16 residues long. The CDR3 spells CASSLETGGTYNEQFF. In DNA, the CDR3 is TGCGCCAGCAGCTTGGAGACCGGAGGTACCTACAATGAGCAGTTCTTC.

The chain combines TRBV30 with TRBJ2-7, with D possibly called TRBD1 or TRBD2 (5 bases each). CDR3 length: 11 residues. Germline-derived CDR1 and CDR2 are GTSNPN and SVGIG (reference sequence). Trimming shortened V by 2 bases and J by 9 bases, and 11 bases separated the two germline ends. CDR3 amino acids: CAWSRDGPQYF. DNA for the CDR3: TGTGCCTGGAGTAGGGACGGACCGCAGTACTTC.

A remark on this clone: This sample also contains other DNA sequences that code for the same CDR3. This rearrangement joins TRBV9 to TRBJ2-2; D is unresolved. Trimming cost V 4 bases and J 5 bases, with 9 bases left between them. The CDR3 has 13 residues. The germline gives CDR1 SGDLS, CDR2 YYNGEE. The CDR3 DNA sequence: TGTGCCAGCAGCCCGGTCTCAACCGGGGAGCTGTTTTTT. It codes for CASSPVSTGELFF.

This chain uses TRBV27 with TRBJ2-5; D possibly matches TRBD1 or TRBD2 (6 bases each). This CDR3 is 14 amino acids long. The V and J ends lost 8 bases and 4 bases respectively, with 17 bases between them. Per the germline V gene, CDR1 is MNHEY and CDR2 is SMNVEV (reference sequence). In DNA form, the CDR3 reads TGTGCCAGCTCCGATGGGGGGCTCGGAGAGACCCAGTACTTC. Translated: CASSDGGLGETQYF.

The chain joins TRBV6-5 to TRBJ2-2; 7 positions match TRBD1. Germline V gene sequence: CDR1 MNHEY, CDR2 SVGAGI. CDR3 length: 15 amino acids. V gave up 8 bases and J gave up 6 bases; unmatched junction bases: 12. The CDR3 loop is CASRYRGTNAGELFF. In DNA, the CDR3 is TGTGCCAGCCGATACAGGGGCACCAACGCCGGGGAGCTGTTTTTT.

The rearrangement links TRBV4-2 to TRBJ1-4; no clear D gene. CDR1 is LGHNA and CDR2 is YNFKEQ in the germline V gene. Trimming left V 0 bases short and J 5 bases short, with 10 bases between. This CDR3 comprises 15 residues. This CDR3 is CASSQEGQRNEKLFF. DNA of the CDR3: TGTGCCAGCAGCCAAGAAGGCCAGAGAAATGAAAAACTGTTTTTT.

The rearrangement links TRBV30 to TRBJ1-1, with unresolved D. Trimming cost V 4 bases and J 1 base, with 7 bases left between them. The CDR3 has 12 residues. Germline loops: CDR1 GTSNPN, CDR2 SVGIG (reference sequence). CDR3 DNA: TGTGCCTGGACAAGGAAGAACACTGAAGCTTTCTTT. Translated: CAWTRKNTEAFF.

This clone was counted a single time. The chain has TRBV5-6 and TRBJ2-5; D unresolved. This CDR3 is built from 16 residues. The V gene's germline CDR1 is SGHDT and CDR2 YYEEEE. V dropped 0 bases and J dropped 5 bases, with 17 bases sitting between them. The CDR3 region has the DNA TGTGCCAGCAGCTTGGTGGCCTTGGGTGGTCAGGAGACCCAGTACTTC. This codes for CASSLVALGGQETQYF.

The V call is TRBV25-1, the J call TRBJ2-3; 7 bases fit TRBD2. Trimming at V came to 2 bases and at J to 3 bases, leaving 8 bases not matched to a gene. In germline, CDR1 is MGHDK, CDR2 SYGVNS. The CDR3 covers 16 residues. The CDR3 nucleotides read TGTGCCAGCAGTGAACTCCAAGGAGCGGGGACAGATACGCAGTATTTT. Translating gives CASSELQGAGTDTQYF.

The chain employs TRBV6-5 and TRBJ1-2; D perhaps matches TRBD1 (6 bases). Germline loops: CDR1 MNHEY, CDR2 SVGAGI. The CDR3 is 11 amino acids. V was pared by 8 bases and J by 4 bases, with 8 bases between. CDR3 nucleotide sequence: TGTGCCAGCGGACAGCTCTATGGCTACACCTTC. Encoded protein: CASGQLYGYTF.

The chain is built from TRBV5-1 and TRBJ1-1, with D unresolved. Germline values: CDR1 SGHRS, CDR2 YFSETQ. V was clipped by 0 bases and J by 8 bases, with 14 bases between them. The CDR3 totals 14 residues. CDR3: CASSLATEGREAFF. The CDR3 DNA is TGCGCCAGCAGCTTGGCAACAGAGGGAAGGGAAGCTTTCTTT.

The CDR3: CASSEQRGGLVGQETQYF. The CDR3 nucleotides read TGTGCCAGCAGTGAACAGCGGGGGGGCCTGGTCGGCCAAGAGACCCAGTACTTC. This chain connects TRBV25-1 to TRBJ2-5, with 10 bases that match TRBD2. There are 18 residues in the CDR3. V dropped 2 bases and J dropped 1; count of bases not matched to a gene: 10. CDR1 MGHDK and CDR2 SYGVNS come from the germline V gene. The full variable domain, in which reference TRBV25-1 and TRBJ2-5 provide the parts outside the CDR3, is EADIYQTPRYLVIGTGKKITLECSQTMGHDKMYWYQQDPGMELHLIHYSYGVNSTEKGDLSSESTVSRIRTEHFPLTLESARPSHTSQYLCASSEQRGGLVGQETQYFGPGTRLLVL.

The chain employs TRBV7-9 and TRBJ2-7; D perhaps matches TRBD2 (6 bases). The length of the CDR3 is 9 residues. Deletions cut 11 bases from V and 11 bases from J, with 13 bases between. The germline V gene encodes CDR1 SEHNR and CDR2 FQNEAQ (reference sequence). Here the CDR3 reads CAGEAEEYF. DNA for the CDR3: TGTGCCGGGGAGGCAGAGGAGTACTTC.

The chain uses TRBV29-1 and TRBJ2-7; 11 bases are shared with TRBD2. J lost 2 bases, V lost 7 bases, and 19 bases had no gene match. The CDR3 sequence is 18 residues long. Germline lookup yields CDR1 SQVTM and CDR2 ANQGSEA. DNA for the CDR3: TGCAGCGCCCGAACAGGGGTTACTAGCGGGGGTAGCCCCTACGAGCAGTACTTC. Its translation is CSARTGVTSGGSPYEQYF.

The genes are TRBV20-1 and TRBJ2-3; no firm D call. V lost 0 bases, J lost 14 bases, and 9 bases lay in between. Germline V lookup: CDR1 DFQATT, CDR2 SNEGSKA (reference sequence). The CDR3 is 10 residues long. This chain's CDR3 is CSARDLLVYF. The DNA of the CDR3 is TGCAGTGCTAGAGATCTTCTAGTGTATTTT.

This chain joins TRBV6-6 and TRBJ2-5, with D perhaps being TRBD1 or TRBD2 (5 bases each). The V and J ends lost 4 bases and 5 bases respectively, with 8 bases between them. The CDR3 spans 12 residues. From germline, CDR1 is MNHNY and CDR2 SVGAGI (reference sequence). In DNA form, the CDR3 reads TGTGCCAGCAGTTGGGGGAGCGAGACCCAGTACTTC. This translates into CASSWGSETQYF.

The genes are TRBV10-3 and TRBJ2-7; no reliable D call. Per germline, CDR1 ENHRY and CDR2 SYGVKD. V was cut by 6 bases and J by 5 bases, with 11 bases left in between. The CDR3 has 12 amino acids. CDR3 nucleotides: TGTGCCATCAGCCTGGGTGCAAACGAGCAGTACTTC. Translating it yields CAISLGANEQYF.

The DNA of the CDR3 is TGTGCCAGCAACTTAGGGGGCAGGGACGGAGAGACCCAGTACTTC. Its translation is CASNLGGRDGETQYF. The chain employs TRBV2 and TRBJ2-5; 7 nucleotides align to TRBD1. This CDR3 has 15 residues. The V gene end was trimmed by 7 bases and the J gene end by 4 bases; junction bases not matched to a gene: 12. Germline CDR1 SNHLY, CDR2 FYNNEI. The variable domain in full, with the rest retrieved from reference TRBV2 and TRBJ2-5, is EPEVTQTPSHQVTQMGQEVILRCVPISNHLYFYWYRQILGQKVEFLVSFYNNEISEKSEIFDDQFSVERPDGSNFTLKIRSTKLEDSAMYFCASNLGGRDGETQYFGPGTRLLVL.

The gene calls are TRBV5-1 and TRBJ2-3; maybe TRBD2 (6 bases). The length of the CDR3 is 15 residues. Germline CDR1 is SGHRS and CDR2 is YFSETQ. Trimming removed 1 base at V and 0 bases at J, with 9 bases between. The CDR3 DNA reads as TGCGCCAGCAGCTTGATCACTAGCAGCACAGATACGCAGTATTTT. Its protein is CASSLITSSTDTQYF.

This chain connects TRBV2 to TRBJ2-5; 10 bases are shared with TRBD2. Germline-derived CDR1 and CDR2 are SNHLY and FYNNEI. CDR3 length equals 12 residues. Trimming removed 8 bases from V and 8 bases from J; junction bases left unmatched: 5. CDR3 nucleotide sequence: TGTGCCAGCGGGGGACTAGCGCATACCCAGTACTTC. Translated: CASGGLAHTQYF.

Of note for this clone: Within the sample, other DNA sequences also encode this same CDR3. For the CDR3, the DNA is TGTGCCAGCAGTTACCCGGGCTCTAATGAAAAACTGTTTTTT. This encodes CASSYPGSNEKLFF. The rearrangement uses TRBV6-6 and TRBJ1-4; D remains ambiguous. V lost 2 bases and J 3 bases, leaving 7 bases between the germline ends. Per germline, CDR1 MNHNY and CDR2 SVGAGI (reference sequence). The CDR3 has 14 amino acids.